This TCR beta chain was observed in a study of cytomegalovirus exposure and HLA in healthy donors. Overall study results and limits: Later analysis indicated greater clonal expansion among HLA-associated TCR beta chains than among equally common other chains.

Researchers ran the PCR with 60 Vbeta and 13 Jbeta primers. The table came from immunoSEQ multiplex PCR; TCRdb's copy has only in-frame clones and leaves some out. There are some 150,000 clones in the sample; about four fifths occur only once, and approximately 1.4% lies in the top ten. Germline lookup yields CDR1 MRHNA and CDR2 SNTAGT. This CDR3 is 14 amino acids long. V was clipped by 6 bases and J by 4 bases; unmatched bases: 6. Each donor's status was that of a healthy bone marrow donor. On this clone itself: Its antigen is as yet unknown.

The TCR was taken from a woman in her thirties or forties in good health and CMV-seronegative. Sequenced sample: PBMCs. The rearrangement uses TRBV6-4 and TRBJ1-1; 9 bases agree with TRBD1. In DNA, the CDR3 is TGTGCCAGCAGGAAACAGGGACAGGGCACTGAAGCTTTCTTT. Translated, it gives CASRKQGQGTEAFF.